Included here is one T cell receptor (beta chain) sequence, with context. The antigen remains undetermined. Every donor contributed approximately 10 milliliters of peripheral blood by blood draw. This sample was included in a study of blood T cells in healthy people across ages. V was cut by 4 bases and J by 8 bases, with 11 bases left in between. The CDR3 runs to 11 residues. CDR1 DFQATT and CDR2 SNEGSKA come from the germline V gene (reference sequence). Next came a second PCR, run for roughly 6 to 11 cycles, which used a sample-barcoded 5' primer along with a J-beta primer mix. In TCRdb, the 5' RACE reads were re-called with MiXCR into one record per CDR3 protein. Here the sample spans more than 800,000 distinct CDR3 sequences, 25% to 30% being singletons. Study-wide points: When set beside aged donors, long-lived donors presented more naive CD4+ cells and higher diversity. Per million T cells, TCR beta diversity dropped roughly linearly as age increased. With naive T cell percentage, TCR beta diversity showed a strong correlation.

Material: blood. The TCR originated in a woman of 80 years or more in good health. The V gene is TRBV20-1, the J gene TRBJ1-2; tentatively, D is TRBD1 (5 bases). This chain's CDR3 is CSANRGYGYTF. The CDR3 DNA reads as TGCAGTGCTAATAGGGGATACGGCTACACCTTC.